This record covers a single T cell receptor beta chain. Authors' data handling: Estimates of nucleated cell counts were drawn from the amplification of reference gene primers. Libraries were prepared by immunoSEQ multiplex PCR; TCRdb keeps only in-frame clonotypes and omits some of them. Clone size and the V and J calls come from that table; the DNA yielded D and trimming. The sample consists of 200,000 or so clones, under 90% of them appearing once. The sample belongs to a study of blood T cell repertoires in COVID-19. In the study overall: Acute and convalescent COVID-19 specimens originated in the United States, Italy and Spain. From T cells, B-cell-depleted T cells, or PBMCs came the material, which was cDNA or gDNA.

Specimen: peripheral blood. The receptor was isolated from a man aged 25 to 40 with active or convalescent COVID-19.

CDR3 coding DNA: TGTGCCTGGACGGTCGAAGCTAACTATGGCTACACCTTC. This encodes CAWTVEANYGYTF. This chain uses TRBV30 with TRBJ1-2; D uncertain. This CDR3 has 13 residues. The V and J ends lost 4 bases and 0 bases respectively, with 9 bases between them. CDR1 and CDR2 from the germline V gene are GTSNPN and SVGIG (reference sequence).